Below, 11 T cell receptor beta chains from the same sample are listed, as sequenced in a study of blood T cell repertoires in COVID-19. Measured with immunoSEQ multiplex PCR; TCRdb has only the in-frame clones, and not every one. The sample lists about 180,000 clones; approximately 86% were seen once. The sequenced material came from peripheral blood. The receptors stem from a man between 45 and 60 years old with active or convalescent COVID-19.

The J gene is TRBJ1-6, the V gene TRBV9; 8 nucleotides align to TRBD1. This CDR3 region has 13 residues. Germline CDR1 and CDR2: SGDLS and YYNGEE. The J segment lost 8 bases and the V segment lost 2 bases, leaving 0 bases of the junction unmatched. The CDR3 coding sequence is TGTGCCAGCAGCGTGGACAGGGATTCACCCCTCCACTTT. It codes for CASSVDRDSPLHF.

This chain joins TRBV24-1 and TRBJ2-7, with D possibly TRBD1 on 6 matching bases. V was trimmed by 10 bases and J by 7 bases, leaving 22 bases between them. The CDR3 covers 14 residues. Germline CDR1 is KGHDR and CDR2 is SFDVKD. CDR3 coding DNA: TGTGCCACAGGGTCGGGCAGGGGTGCGGATGAGCAGTACTTC. Translation: CATGSGRGADEQYF.

J is TRBJ1-4 and V is TRBV19; TRBD1 matches at 9 bases. V gave up 3 bases and J gave up 4 bases; unmatched junction bases: 15. Germline values: CDR1 LNHDA, CDR2 SQIVND (reference sequence). This CDR3 has 19 residues. The CDR3 is CASSIFSNSWTGVNEKLFF. The CDR3 DNA reads as TGTGCCAGTAGTATTTTTAGTAACAGTTGGACAGGGGTTAATGAAAAACTGTTTTTT.

The chain employs TRBV5-1 and TRBJ1-1; D ambiguous. V was pared by 4 bases and J by 0 bases, with 10 bases between. This CDR3 has 14 residues. Germline loops: CDR1 SGHRS, CDR2 YFSETQ. This CDR3 is CASSPTRVNTEAFF. CDR3 nucleotides: TGCGCCAGCAGCCCGACGAGGGTGAACACTGAAGCTTTCTTT.

This clone was seen a single time. The chain joins TRBV6-5 to TRBJ2-7; 11 bases match TRBD2. The ends lost 5 bases at V and 1 base at J; junction bases unmatched: 4. CDR3 length: 15 residues. Germline V gene sequence: CDR1 MNHEY, CDR2 SVGAGI. CDR3 residues: CASSRSSGGSYEQYF. CDR3 coding DNA: TGTGCCAGCAGTCGGTCTAGCGGGGGGTCCTACGAGCAGTACTTC.

This clone came up once. One end of the junction varies from germline; a read error may be responsible. At the DNA level, this CDR3 is encoded by other sequences in the same sample as well. This chain connects TRBV19 to TRBJ1-1; no definite D call. The CDR3 extends over 13 amino acids. Germline V gene lookup returns CDR1 LNHDA and CDR2 SQIVND (reference sequence). CDR3 region: CASSITGDTEAFF. In nucleotides, the CDR3 is TGCGCCAGTAGTATTACGGGAGACACTGAAGCTTTCTTT.

This clone has a handful of counts. Other DNA sequences in this specimen translate into the identical CDR3. The chain joins TRBV11-2 to TRBJ2-3; 9 positions agree with TRBD2. The germline gives CDR1 SGHAT, CDR2 FQNNGV. The CDR3 is 16 amino acids. V lost 1 base, J lost 1 base, and 3 bases stayed unmatched. As DNA, the CDR3 is TGTGCCAGCAGCTTAGTGGCTAGCGGGGGCACAGATACGCAGTATTTT. It encodes CASSLVASGGTDTQYF.

The rearrangement joins TRBV27 to TRBJ1-1; D not resolved. The CDR3 length is 12 residues. Between the trimmed V and J ends, which lost 4 bases and 3 bases, there was a span of 6 bases. The germline V gene encodes CDR1 MNHEY and CDR2 SMNVEV (reference sequence). CDR3 in DNA: TGTGCCAGCAGTTCAGTGCACACTGAAGCTTTCTTT. It translates to CASSSVHTEAFF.

The V and J genes are TRBV7-6 and TRBJ1-1; D perhaps matches TRBD1 (6 bases). The V gene lost 5 bases and the J gene lost 4 bases, with 17 bases spanning the gap. CDR1 and CDR2 (germline): SGHVS, FNYEAQ. There are 15 residues in the CDR3. CDR3 sequence: CASSLRQDPGTEAFF. CDR3 DNA sequence: TGTGCCAGCAGCCTAAGACAGGACCCGGGCACTGAAGCTTTCTTT.

This chain joins TRBV7-3 and TRBJ1-2; D is unclear. The CDR3 contains 15 residues. The V end lost 3 bases, the J end lost 5 bases, and 16 bases lay between the germline ends. CDR1 and CDR2 (germline): SGHTA, FQGTGA. CDR3 sequence: CASSFYLVSDYGYTF. The CDR3 bases are TGTGCCAGCAGCTTCTATCTAGTTTCCGATTATGGCTACACCTTC.

The genes are TRBV5-1 and TRBJ2-3, with 10 bases that match TRBD2. In germline, CDR1 is SGHRS, CDR2 YFSETQ. Germline trimming cut 4 bases from V and 3 bases from J; bases unmatched to any gene: 5. This CDR3 spans 15 amino acids. As DNA, the CDR3 is TGCGCCAGCAGCCTTGGGGGACTAGCGACAGATACGCAGTATTTT. Its translation is CASSLGGLATDTQYF.